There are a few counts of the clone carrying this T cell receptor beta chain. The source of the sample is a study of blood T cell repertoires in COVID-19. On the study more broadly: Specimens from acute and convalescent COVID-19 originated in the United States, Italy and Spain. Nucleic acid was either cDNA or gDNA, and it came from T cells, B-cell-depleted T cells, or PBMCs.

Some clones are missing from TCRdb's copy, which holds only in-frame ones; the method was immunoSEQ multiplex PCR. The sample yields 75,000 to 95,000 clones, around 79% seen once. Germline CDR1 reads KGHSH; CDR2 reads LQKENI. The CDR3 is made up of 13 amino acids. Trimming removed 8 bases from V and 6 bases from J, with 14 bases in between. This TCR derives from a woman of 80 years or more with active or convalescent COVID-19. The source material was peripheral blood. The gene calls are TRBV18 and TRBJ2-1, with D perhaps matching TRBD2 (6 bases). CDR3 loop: CASARDSSNEQFF. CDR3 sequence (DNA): TGTGCCAGCGCCCGGGACTCGTCCAATGAGCAGTTCTTC.